Shown below are 32 T cell receptor beta chains from a single sample sequenced in a study of blood T cells in healthy people across ages. The use of a sample-barcoded 5' primer and a J-beta primer mix characterized a second PCR of about 7 to 12 cycles. From the 5' RACE reads, TCRdb called clonotypes with MiXCR, one entry per CDR3 protein. The profile shows about 800,000 distinct CDR3 sequences, around 25% of them singletons. The same data also went into a second study, on T cells of mothers and their children.

The sample comprised blood. All receptors derive from a boy aged 5-17 years in good health.

There are a few counts of this clonotype. The chain recombines TRBV20-1 with TRBJ2-7, with 8 nucleotides matching TRBD2. The better agreement between TRBJ2-1 and the DNA end casts doubt on the J call. This CDR3 comprises 16 residues. Looked up from germline, CDR1 is DFQATT and CDR2 is SNEGSKA (reference sequence). The CDR3 nucleotides read TGCAGTGCTAGAGATCGCCGGGGGGGTTTGGGCAATGAGCAGTTCTTC. It encodes CSARDRRGGLGNEQFF.

This clonotype was counted ten times or more. The V and J genes are TRBV29-1 and TRBJ1-4; no definite D call. The CDR3 spans 12 residues. The V end was cut by 6 bases, the J end by 1 base, with 6 bases between. Looked up from germline, CDR1 is SQVTM and CDR2 is ANQGSEA. The CDR3 loop is CSVSETNEKLFF. CDR3 DNA: TGCAGCGTCTCGGAAACTAATGAAAAACTGTTTTTT.

The gene calls are TRBV19 and TRBJ2-7; D is possibly TRBD1 (5 bases). Trimming took 10 bases from V and 5 from J, leaving 18 bases between them. CDR1 is LNHDA, CDR2 SQIVND, per germline (reference sequence). The CDR3 has 13 residues. In DNA form, the CDR3 reads TGTGCCACCGCAGGGCTAGTTACCAACGAGCAGTACTTC. Protein sequence: CATAGLVTNEQYF.

Many counts were recorded for this clonotype. The chain employs TRBV5-6 and TRBJ2-7; D is uncertain. Trimming stripped 1 base from V and 0 bases from J, with 8 bases between. In germline, CDR1 is SGHDT, CDR2 YYEEEE. CDR3 length equals 14 residues. The CDR3: CASSLYHSSYEQYF. The CDR3 DNA reads TGTGCCAGCAGCTTGTACCACAGCTCCTACGAGCAGTACTTC.

This clonotype was observed a handful of times. The DNA of the CDR3 is TGCGCCAGCAGCCAAGTACTAGGGGCTTGGGAGACCCAGTACTTC. Amino acid sequence: CASSQVLGAWETQYF. V and J are TRBV4-3 and TRBJ2-5; D assignment may be TRBD1 or TRBD2 (5 bases each). Germline V gives CDR1 LGHNA, CDR2 YSLEER. This CDR3 spans 15 amino acids. V dropped 1 base and J dropped 5 bases, with 14 bases sitting between them.

The chain combines TRBV5-4 with TRBJ2-2, with 7 positions matching TRBD2. J gave up 3 bases and V 0 bases, and 5 bases lay outside the gene matches. The CDR3 length is 16 residues. CDR1 is SGHNT and CDR2 is YYREEE in the germline V gene (reference sequence). The DNA of the CDR3 is TGTGCCAGCAGCTTGGTCGGAAGCGGGGACACCGGGGAGCTGTTTTTT. Amino acids: CASSLVGSGDTGELFF.

This clonotype was seen a few times. The chain recombines TRBV12-3 or TRBV12-4 with TRBJ1-2, with 8 bases identical to TRBD1. V lost 5 bases, J lost 2 bases, and 7 bases stayed unmatched. The CDR3 is 15 amino acids. Here the CDR3 DNA reads TGTGCCAGCAGTCAAGCAGGGGGCTCCAACTATGGCTACACCTTC. Encoded protein: CASSQAGGSNYGYTF.

As for this clonotype: This may stem from a read error, because a much larger clone lies one nucleotide away. DNA of the CDR3: TGCAACGTTGAATCCCCCGTCGGGCAGTACTTC. Translated: CNVESPVGQYF. This rearrangement joins TRBV29-1 to TRBJ2-7; D unresolved. The CDR3 sequence is 11 residues long. Germline loops: CDR1 SQVTM, CDR2 ANQGSEA.

Only a few counts were recorded for this clonotype. The chain is built from TRBV9 and TRBJ2-1; the D gene is possibly TRBD2 (6 bases). The germline V gene encodes CDR1 SGDLS and CDR2 YYNGEE. V gave up 0 bases and J gave up 4 bases, with 11 bases separating them. This CDR3 is 15 amino acids long. CDR3 sequence (DNA): TGTGCCAGCAGCGTAGGGGTAGCGGCGTACAATGAGCAGTTCTTC. Amino acids: CASSVGVAAYNEQFF.

V gene TRBV9 combines with J gene TRBJ1-5, with 10 nucleotides matching TRBD1. Unmatched junction bases numbered 6, after V lost 3 bases and J lost 6 bases. This CDR3 region has 15 residues. The germline gives CDR1 SGDLS, CDR2 YYNGEE. The CDR3 protein is CASSAGQGMGQPQHF. Here the CDR3 DNA reads TGTGCCAGCAGCGCGGGACAGGGGATGGGTCAGCCCCAGCATTTT.

The chain uses TRBV5-1 and TRBJ2-3; D may match TRBD1 or TRBD2 (6 bases each). Deletions cut 7 bases from V and 5 bases from J, with 17 bases between. Germline CDR1 reads SGHRS; CDR2 reads YFSETQ. The CDR3 consists of 14 residues. The CDR3 bases are TGCGCCAGCCGCGAGGGGGGCAGGATAGATACGCAGTATTTT. This sequence encodes CASREGGRIDTQYF.

CDR3 bases: TGTGCCAGCAGCTTACTTCCGGGACGAAGCACTGAAGCTTTCTTT. It encodes CASSLLPGRSTEAFF. V is TRBV7-9 and J is TRBJ1-1; D may be TRBD1 (5 bases). V shed 2 bases and J shed 4 bases, with 14 bases lying between them. This CDR3 region has 15 residues. Germline V gene sequence: CDR1 SEHNR, CDR2 FQNEAQ (reference sequence).

The chain employs TRBV29-1 and TRBJ2-5; 14 positions agree with TRBD2. The DNA end lines up better with TRBJ2-7; the J call may be wrong. The CDR3 covers 17 residues. CDR1 and CDR2 (germline): SQVTM, ANQGSEA. CDR3 in DNA: TGCAGCGTGGGAACCGGGACTAGCGGGGGACAAAGCTACGAGCAGTACTTC. Encoded protein: CSVGTGTSGGQSYEQYF.

V usage is TRBV7-9 and J usage is TRBJ2-7; 9 nucleotides align to TRBD2. The J call may not be correct, given that the DNA end is closer to TRBJ2-1. Per the germline V gene, CDR1 is SEHNR and CDR2 is FQNEAQ (reference sequence). The CDR3 runs to 15 residues. CDR3 sequence reads: CASSLSSGGLNEQFF. In DNA, the CDR3 is TGTGCCAGCAGCTTATCCAGCGGGGGGCTAAATGAGCAGTTCTTC.

This clonotype has only a few counts. V usage is TRBV7-3 and J usage is TRBJ2-5; 8 bases align to TRBD1. This CDR3 has 16 residues. V shed 4 bases and J 2 bases; nucleotides not matched to a gene: 9. Germline V gene lookup returns CDR1 SGHTA and CDR2 FQGTGA. Here the CDR3 reads CASSSTGGWRQETQYF. The CDR3 bases are TGTGCCAGCAGCTCAACAGGGGGTTGGAGGCAAGAGACCCAGTACTTC.

This clonotype was detected only a few times. This sequence joins TRBV6-5 and TRBJ1-3; D possibly corresponds to TRBD1 (5 bases). The CDR3 has 15 residues. Germline V gives CDR1 MNHEY, CDR2 SVGAGI. V gave up 6 bases and J gave up 3 bases, with 15 bases separating them. The CDR3 DNA sequence: TGTGCCAGCAGCCCCGGGACTCTACTTGGAAACACCATATATTTT. This codes for CASSPGTLLGNTIYF.

As to this clonotype: One end of the junction fails to match germline, which may point to a read error. The V call is TRBV27, the J call TRBJ2-5; 8 nucleotides agree with TRBD2. CDR1 is MNHEY, CDR2 SMNVEV, per germline (reference sequence). This CDR3 comprises 13 residues. The CDR3 region is CASTPLTGGPFCF. In DNA, the CDR3 is TGTGCCAGCACCCCCCTGACGGGAGGGCCCTTCTGCTTC.

This chain connects TRBV14 to TRBJ2-7, with D maybe TRBD1 (6 bases). The V end lost 5 bases, the J end lost 3 bases, and 11 bases lay between the germline ends. From germline, CDR1 is SGHDN and CDR2 FVKESK. There are 13 residues in the CDR3. The CDR3 bases are TGTGCCAGCAGCTTTACAGGGTTCTACGAGCAGTACTTC. Its protein product is CASSFTGFYEQYF.

This clonotype has just a few counts. The chain joins TRBV20-1 to TRBJ2-3, with 13 bases lining up with TRBD2. The ends lost 0 bases at V and 2 bases at J; junction bases unmatched: 2. The CDR3 sequence is 16 residues long. Germline CDR1 and CDR2: DFQATT and SNEGSKA (reference sequence). The CDR3 protein is CSARELAGGHTDTQYF. DNA of the CDR3: TGCAGTGCTAGAGAACTAGCGGGAGGGCACACAGATACGCAGTATTTT.

The chain carries TRBV7-9 and TRBJ1-2; D perhaps matches TRBD1 (6 bases). This CDR3 contains 15 residues. With 8 bases removed from V and 0 bases from J, the gap between germline ends came to 16 bases. Germline values: CDR1 SEHNR, CDR2 FQNEAQ (reference sequence). The CDR3: CASGWLGQTNYGYTF. The CDR3 bases are TGTGCCAGCGGATGGCTAGGACAGACTAACTATGGCTACACCTTC.

This clonotype was counted only a few times. The V gene is TRBV29-1, the J gene TRBJ2-7; no firm D call. Trimming shortened V by 3 bases and J by 0 bases, and 6 bases separated the two germline ends. Germline V gene lookup returns CDR1 SQVTM and CDR2 ANQGSEA. The CDR3 runs 12 residues. Written as DNA, the CDR3 is TGCAGCGTTGAGCACAGCTCCTACGAGCAGTACTTC. It specifies CSVEHSSYEQYF.

This clonotype was counted a single time. This chain connects TRBV20-1 to TRBJ2-7; D gene unclear. TRBJ2-1 matches the DNA end more closely, so the J call is doubtful. This CDR3 comprises 15 residues. The germline CDR1 and CDR2 sequences are DFQATT and SNEGSKA (reference sequence). The CDR3 DNA follows: TGCAGTGCCAAGGGCAGCCGTAGCTCCTACAATGAGCAGTTCTTC. Residues: CSAKGSRSSYNEQFF.

V is TRBV18 and J is TRBJ1-5; D gene uncertain. Trimming took off 3 bases at V and 5 bases at J, with 8 bases between the two ends. The germline gives CDR1 KGHSH, CDR2 LQKENI. This CDR3 has 13 amino acids. CDR3 residues: CASSPRLDQPQHF. The CDR3, as DNA: TGTGCCAGCTCACCTCGGTTGGATCAGCCCCAGCATTTT.

Points on this clonotype: The junction differs from germline at one of its ends, possibly a read error. The chain employs TRBV6-5 and TRBJ2-6, with TRBD2 as a possible D gene (6 bases). The CDR3 covers 18 residues. Germline V gene sequence: CDR1 MNHEY, CDR2 SVGAGI. The CDR3 loop is CASSYSIPEGSGANVLTF. The CDR3 DNA sequence: TGTGCCAGCAGTTACTCGATTCCGGAGGGCTCTGGGGCTAACGTCCTGACTTTC.

V gene TRBV6-2 or TRBV6-3 combines with J gene TRBJ1-4, with D tentatively TRBD1 (6 bases). Germline CDR1 and CDR2: MNHEY and SVGEGT. CDR3 length equals 19 residues. The V gene lost 6 bases and the J gene lost 0 bases, with 23 bases spanning the gap. Here the CDR3 reads CASRSSPSGVSATNEKLFF. Written as DNA, the CDR3 is TGTGCCAGCAGATCCTCTCCCTCAGGGGTATCCGCAACTAATGAAAAACTGTTTTTT.

In this sample, this clonotype turned up a few times. The chain's CDR3 is CASSPSGELNTEAFF. CDR3 in DNA: TGTGCCAGCAGCCCAAGCGGAGAGTTGAACACTGAAGCTTTCTTT. The V and J genes are TRBV4-2 and TRBJ1-1, with D hard to call. CDR1 and CDR2 (germline): LGHNA, YNFKEQ. V lost 4 bases and J 0 bases, leaving 12 bases between the germline ends. This CDR3 has 15 amino acids.

This clonotype has only a few counts. The gene calls are TRBV20-1 and TRBJ2-2, with D tentatively TRBD2 (7 bases). CDR1 is DFQATT and CDR2 is SNEGSKA in the germline V gene (reference sequence). The CDR3 is 14 residues long. Trimming shortened V by 2 bases and J by 3 bases, and 10 bases separated the two germline ends. CDR3 sequence reads: CSARPGGHTGELFF. CDR3 DNA sequence: TGCAGTGCTAGACCCGGGGGGCACACCGGGGAGCTGTTTTTT.

This clonotype appeared a few times. The chain uses TRBV5-6 and TRBJ1-6; 9 bases align to TRBD1. The CDR3 runs 15 residues. The V gene's germline CDR1 is SGHDT and CDR2 YYEEEE. Germline trimming cut 4 bases from V and 3 bases from J; bases unmatched to any gene: 2. CDR3 coding DNA: TGTGCCAGCAGCCCGGGACAGGGCTATAATTCACCCCTCCACTTT. This gives the protein CASSPGQGYNSPLHF. Full variable domain (outside the CDR3, taken from reference TRBV5-6 and TRBJ1-6): DAGVTQSPTHLIKTRGQQVTLRCSPKSGHDTVSWYQQALGQGPQFIFQYYEEEERQRGNFPDRFSGHQFPNYSSELNVNALLLGDSALYLCASSPGQGYNSPLHFGNGTRLTVT.

The rearrangement joins TRBV29-1 to TRBJ1-1; no definite D call. CDR1 and CDR2 (germline): SQVTM, ANQGSEA. The V and J ends lost 7 bases and 0 bases respectively, with 12 bases between them. The CDR3 covers 13 residues. The CDR3 coding sequence is TGCAGCGGGGAGGACGGCATGAACACTGAAGCTTTCTTT. Amino acid sequence: CSGEDGMNTEAFF.

This clonotype was detected a few times. This sequence joins TRBV7-2 and TRBJ2-3, with 9 bases aligning to TRBD2. Losses at the gene ends were 1 base for V and 2 bases for J; bases not matched to a gene: 7. This CDR3 is built from 17 residues. Germline CDR1 and CDR2: SGHTA and FQGNSA. CDR3 nucleotide sequence: TGTGCCAGCAGCTTAGAGGGACTAGCCACTATCACAGATACGCAGTATTTT. Residues: CASSLEGLATITDTQYF.

This clonotype showed up just a few times. The chain is built from TRBV6-1 and TRBJ2-3; D remains ambiguous. This CDR3 spans 14 amino acids. V lost 3 bases and J 6 bases, leaving 13 bases between the germline ends. Germline CDR1 is MNHNS and CDR2 is SASEGT. DNA for the CDR3: TGTGCCAGCAGTGATAGGCTGAAGTTGGATACGCAGTATTTT. Translating it yields CASSDRLKLDTQYF.

The chain joins TRBV9 to TRBJ1-2, with D unresolved. Trimming shortened V by 6 bases and J by 3 bases, and 15 bases separated the two germline ends. The CDR3 has 14 residues. Germline V gene sequence: CDR1 SGDLS, CDR2 YYNGEE. CDR3 in DNA: TGTGCCAGCACCGTCGCCGGGTCCCACTATGGCTACACCTTC. Protein: CASTVAGSHYGYTF.